This T cell receptor beta chain was sequenced for a study of OX40 agonist ivuxolimab in advanced cancers. Study details: Cohort: approximately 83% men, mean age 60, aged about 20 to 80. Previous treatment with anti-PD-1, anti-PD-L1 or anti-CTLA-4 therapy was allowed; about 40% had received some. Partial responses were recorded for three patients, including one with hepatocellular carcinoma and two with cutaneous melanoma.

The protocol was immunoSEQ multiplex PCR, while the TCRdb copy is restricted to in-frame clones and leaves out a portion. Of 70,000 or so clones listed, 80% to 90% are singletons. This CDR3 comprises 16 residues. V shed 4 bases and J shed 3 bases, with 14 bases lying between them. From germline, CDR1 is SGDLS and CDR2 YYNGEE. The source was CD4+ or CD8+ T cells sorted from blood, collected in a trial of the OX40 agonist ivuxolimab. This receptor was obtained from an adult with an advanced solid tumor such as melanoma, head and neck, liver or kidney cancer. The rearrangement joins TRBV9 to TRBJ1-6; D is perhaps TRBD1 (5 bases). CDR3 region: CASSPTGGDYNSPLHF. The CDR3 bases are TGTGCCAGCAGCCCCACGGGGGGGGACTATAATTCACCCCTCCACTTT.